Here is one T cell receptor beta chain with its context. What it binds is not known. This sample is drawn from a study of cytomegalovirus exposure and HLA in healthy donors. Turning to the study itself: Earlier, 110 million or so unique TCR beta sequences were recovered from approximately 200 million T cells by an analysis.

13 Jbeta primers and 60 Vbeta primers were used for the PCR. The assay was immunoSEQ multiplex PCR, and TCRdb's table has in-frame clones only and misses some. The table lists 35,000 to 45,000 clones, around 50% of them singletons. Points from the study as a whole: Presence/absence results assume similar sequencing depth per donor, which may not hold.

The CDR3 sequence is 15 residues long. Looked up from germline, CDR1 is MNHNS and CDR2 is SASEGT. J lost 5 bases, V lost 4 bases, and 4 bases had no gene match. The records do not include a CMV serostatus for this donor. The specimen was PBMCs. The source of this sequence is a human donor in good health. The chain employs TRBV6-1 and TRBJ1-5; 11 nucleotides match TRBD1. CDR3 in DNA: TGTGCCAGCAGTGGCCGGGACAGGGGGTATCAGCCCCAGCATTTT. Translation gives CASSGRDRGYQPQHF.